This T cell receptor (beta chain) comes out of a study of siplizumab effects on memory and regulatory T cells (dated by TCRdb to about 2019). For the wider study: The effect of the anti-CD2 antibody siplizumab on alloreactive T-cell subsets was examined in allogeneic mixed lymphocyte reactions constructed from human PBMCs. Findings and caveats that apply to the study as a whole: No functional confirmation was obtained for the suppressive function of proliferating Tregs from siplizumab cultures. Because sequences below about 10^-5 frequency were poorly captured, only a minor fraction of alloreactive clones could be mapped to unstimulated subsets. The cumulative frequency of alloreactive sequences traceable to unstimulated CD4+ memory T cells was significantly reduced by siplizumab. Among mappable alloreactive CD4+ clones, an average Treg-derived fraction of approximately 73% was observed with siplizumab, compared with 25% to 30% in control reactions. A naive or memory phenotype could not be assigned to roughly 75-97% of proliferating CD4+ or CD8+ clones. Compared with memory T cells, unstimulated naive T cells appeared more diverse, and naive cells seemed to make a substantial contribution to the alloresponse.

The cysteine opens and the phenylalanine closes a CDR3 of 16 amino acids. Only the CDR3 DNA is retained, 48 bases long and in frame from the first base. After removal of 2 bases from V and 4 bases from J, the junction retains 3 bases not matched to a gene. From a lookup of the germline V gene, CDR1 and CDR2 are SGHTA and FQGTGA. Sorted unstimulated T cells and proliferating T cells recovered from mixed lymphocyte reactions were subjected to TCRbeta CDR3 sequencing. Fresh whole blood from about ten HLA-typed healthy donors served as the source for isolating PBMCs. To map where alloreactive clones came from, CD4+ regulatory T cells in the unstimulated state were FACS-sorted. To note about this clone: It has no known antigen specificity. Base-call qualities are not available, and no considerably larger clone is one nucleotide away.

The library was generated by the immunoSEQ multiplex PCR assay. Approximately 10^5 TCR templates per sample were assayed on the deep sequencing platform. Genomic DNA extracted from sorted T cells was used for TCRbeta CDR3 sequencing. In the source study's methods: The R programming language was used for the clonal analysis of the TCRbeta CDR3 data. Alloreactive CD4+ and CD8+ clones were identified by comparing unstimulated samples to CFSE-low samples taken after the reaction. By matching sequences to the repertoires of sorted unstimulated Treg and non-Treg cells, each alloreactive CD4+ clone was assigned a regulatory or non-regulatory origin. Held by TCRdb, this immuneACCESS table contains in-frame sequences only and omits some clones. Under half of the omission traces to an unresolved V gene where checked; the cause of the rest is unknown. The D gene and trimming were derived from the DNA, and the V and J assignments and clone size from that table. For this sample the table gives approximately 120,000 clones, of which about 90% were detected only once. About 0.75% of the sample comes from the top ten.

The chain was built from TRBV7-3 and TRBJ2-2; TRBD1 matches 11 bases in the middle. The source of this sequence is a human donor in good health. The sequencing input was Tregs sorted from blood. The base sequence is TGTGCCAGCAGCTTAGCCGGGACAGGGGGCACCGGGGAGCTGTTTTTT. This encodes CASSLAGTGGTGELFF.